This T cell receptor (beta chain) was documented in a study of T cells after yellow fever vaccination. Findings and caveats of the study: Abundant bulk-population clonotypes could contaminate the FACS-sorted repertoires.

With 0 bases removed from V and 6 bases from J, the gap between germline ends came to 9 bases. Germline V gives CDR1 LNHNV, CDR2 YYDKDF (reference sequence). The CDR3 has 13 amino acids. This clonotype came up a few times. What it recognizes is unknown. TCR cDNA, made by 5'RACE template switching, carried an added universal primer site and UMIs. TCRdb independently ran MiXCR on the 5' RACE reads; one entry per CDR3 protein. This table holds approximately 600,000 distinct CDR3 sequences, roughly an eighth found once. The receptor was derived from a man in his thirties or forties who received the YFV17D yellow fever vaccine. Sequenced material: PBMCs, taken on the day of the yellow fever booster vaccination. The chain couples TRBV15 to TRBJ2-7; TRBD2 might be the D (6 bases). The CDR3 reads CATSRDGGFEQYF. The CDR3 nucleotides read TGTGCCACCAGCAGAGATGGGGGGTTCGAGCAGTACTTC. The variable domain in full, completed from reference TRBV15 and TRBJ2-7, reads DAMVIQNPRYQVTQFGKPVTLSCSQTLNHNVMYWYQQKSSQAPKLLFHYYDKDFNNEADTPDNFQSRRPNTSFCFLDIRSPGLGDTAMYLCATSRDGGFEQYFGPGTRLTVT.